The 26 T cell receptor beta chains reported below all come from one sample, sequenced in a study of shared clonotypes between healthy human individuals. Profiled with immunoSEQ multiplex PCR; TCRdb holds only in-frame clones, not every one. Among 450,000 to 700,000 clones listed, 95% to 96% were seen once. In the naive CD8 group, cells lacked CD45RO and were positively selected for CCR7, so terminally differentiated effector memory CD45RA+ cells were left out. Source material: naive CD8+ T cells sorted from blood. The receptors come from a young woman in good health.

This chain links TRBV9 with TRBJ1-4; tentative D call: TRBD1 (5 bases). The CDR3 length is 14 residues. The germline V gene has CDR1 SGDLS and CDR2 YYNGEE. Between the trimmed V and J ends, which lost 6 bases and 8 bases, there was a span of 17 bases. The CDR3 DNA sequence: TGTGCCAGCAACCAGGGATCGAGGGAGGAAAAACTGTTTTTT. Amino acid sequence: CASNQGSREEKLFF.

The chain employs TRBV7-9 and TRBJ2-5; 7 nucleotides agree with TRBD2. The germline V gene encodes CDR1 SEHNR and CDR2 FQNEAQ (reference sequence). The V gene end was trimmed by 4 bases and the J gene end by 1 base; junction bases not matched to a gene: 9. This CDR3 comprises 16 residues. The CDR3 protein is CASSSSPRTSQETQYF. The CDR3 coding sequence is TGTGCCAGCAGCTCTTCACCCCGGACTAGCCAAGAGACCCAGTACTTC.

The rearrangement joins TRBV11-2 to TRBJ2-1; 12 nucleotides align to TRBD2. V dropped 6 bases and J dropped 6; count of bases not matched to a gene: 0. From germline, CDR1 is SGHAT and CDR2 FQNNGV. The CDR3 spans 13 residues. CDR3 coding DNA: TGTGCCAGCAGGGGACTAGCGGGCAATGAGCAGTTCTTC. Translating it yields CASRGLAGNEQFF.

The chain joins TRBV2 to TRBJ1-2, with D unresolved. Germline assignment: CDR1 SNHLY and CDR2 FYNNEI. This CDR3 contains 16 residues. V was shortened by 4 bases and J by 8 bases, with 23 bases between the two germline ends. CDR3: CASSGVGSVTSFGYTF. CDR3 DNA sequence: TGTGCCAGCAGTGGAGTAGGGTCCGTAACGAGTTTCGGCTACACCTTC.

The chain couples TRBV27 to TRBJ2-3; TRBD2 aligns across 7 bases. The CDR3 covers 16 residues. The germline CDR1 and CDR2 sequences are MNHEY and SMNVEV (reference sequence). J was trimmed by 3 bases and V by 2 bases; bases with no gene match: 8. CDR3 protein: CASSLVGDYATDTQYF. DNA of the CDR3: TGTGCCAGCAGTTTAGTGGGGGACTATGCGACAGATACGCAGTATTTT.

V is TRBV27 and J is TRBJ1-1; D might be TRBD1 (5 bases). The CDR3 has 14 residues. Germline V lookup: CDR1 MNHEY, CDR2 SMNVEV (reference sequence). V was shortened by 4 bases and J by 0 bases, with 9 bases between the two germline ends. The CDR3 protein is CASSSGGVNTEAFF. The CDR3 DNA is TGTGCCAGCAGTTCGGGGGGGGTGAACACTGAAGCTTTCTTT.

V is TRBV9 and J is TRBJ2-6; no definite D call. The CDR3 covers 14 residues. V lost 0 bases, J lost 4 bases, and 5 bases lay in between. Per germline, CDR1 SGDLS and CDR2 YYNGEE. CDR3 loop: CASSVGYGANVLTF. CDR3 coding DNA: TGTGCCAGCAGCGTAGGGTACGGGGCCAACGTCCTGACTTTC.

This chain links TRBV13 with TRBJ2-7; 9 bases match TRBD1. CDR3 length equals 14 residues. The V segment lost 5 bases and the J segment 3 bases; nucleotides outside the gene matches: 5. Germline lookup yields CDR1 PRHDT and CDR2 FYEKMQ (reference sequence). CDR3 sequence reads: CASSISDRGYEQYF. The CDR3 DNA reads TGTGCCAGCAGCATATCGGACAGGGGCTACGAGCAGTACTTC.

This chain joins TRBV5-4 and TRBJ2-1, with a weak D call TRBD2 (6 bases). Trimming left V 3 bases short and J 6 bases short, with 13 bases between. The CDR3 extends over 14 amino acids. Germline CDR1 reads SGHNT; CDR2 reads YYREEE (reference sequence). The CDR3 sequence is CASSSFTSSNEQFF. For the CDR3, the DNA is TGTGCCAGCAGCTCCTTTACTAGCTCCAATGAGCAGTTCTTC.

The chain joins TRBV27 to TRBJ2-7; possibly TRBD1 for D (5 bases). The V end was cut by 6 bases, the J end by 3 bases, with 24 bases between. CDR3 length: 17 amino acids. The germline gives CDR1 MNHEY, CDR2 SMNVEV (reference sequence). CDR3 sequence: CASSLSRGAKSFYEQYF. The CDR3 DNA is TGTGCCAGCAGCCTATCTAGGGGTGCCAAATCCTTCTACGAGCAGTACTTC.

The chain employs TRBV13 and TRBJ1-2; 12 bases map to TRBD1. The germline V gene has CDR1 PRHDT and CDR2 FYEKMQ (reference sequence). CDR3 length equals 18 residues. V was pared by 5 bases and J by 6 bases, with 16 bases of the junction left unmatched. DNA for the CDR3: TGTGCCAGCAGCCCCCACCGGGTTGTGGGACAGGGGGCGGATGGCTACACCTTC. This translates into CASSPHRVVGQGADGYTF.

The chain joins TRBV5-4 to TRBJ2-7; D is perhaps TRBD1 or TRBD2 (5 bases each). The germline CDR1 and CDR2 sequences are SGHNT and YYREEE (reference sequence). CDR3 length equals 13 residues. V was cut by 1 base and J by 6 bases, with 11 bases left in between. The CDR3 sequence: CASSLWGSLEQYF. CDR3 DNA sequence: TGTGCCAGCAGCTTGTGGGGGAGCCTCGAGCAGTACTTC.

The V and J genes are TRBV28 and TRBJ2-1; D is uncertain. Germline lookup yields CDR1 MDHEN and CDR2 SYDVKM. V shed 6 bases and J shed 3 bases, with 18 bases lying between them. There are 16 residues in the CDR3. DNA of the CDR3: TGTGCCAGCAGGGGTACTTCCTACACCAGCTACAATGAGCAGTTCTTC. Translation gives CASRGTSYTSYNEQFF.

The chain carries TRBV6-5 and TRBJ2-7; D gene uncertain. The CDR3 sequence is 11 residues long. With 2 bases removed from V and 6 bases from J, the gap between germline ends came to 5 bases. CDR1 and CDR2 from the germline V gene are MNHEY and SVGAGI. The DNA of the CDR3 is TGTGCCAGCAGTTACCTGATCGAGCAGTACTTC. Residues: CASSYLIEQYF.

V gene TRBV9 combines with J gene TRBJ2-3; D unclear. Germline V gene sequence: CDR1 SGDLS, CDR2 YYNGEE. Trimming took off 4 bases at V and 0 bases at J, with 15 bases between the two ends. The length of the CDR3 is 16 residues. CDR3 loop: CASSSPDVESTDTQYF. As DNA, the CDR3 is TGTGCCAGCAGCTCCCCCGACGTCGAGAGCACAGATACGCAGTATTTT.

The V call is TRBV1, the J call TRBJ2-3; the table's TRBD2 call for D was not verified on the DNA. TRBV1 is recorded as a pseudogene. The CDR3 sequence is 12 residues long. The CDR3 DNA is TGCACCAGCAGCCTCCGGGCAGATACGCAGTATTTT. This codes for CTSSLRADTQYF.

This clone showed up just once. In the same sample, other DNA sequences code for this CDR3. V is TRBV27 and J is TRBJ2-1; D tentatively reads TRBD1 or TRBD2 (6 bases each). Germline loops: CDR1 MNHEY, CDR2 SMNVEV (reference sequence). The V end lost 1 base, the J end lost 0 bases, and 10 bases lay between the germline ends. The CDR3 sequence is 16 residues long. CDR3 nucleotide sequence: TGTGCCAGCAGTTTATTCGGGGGCTCCTCCTACAATGAGCAGTTCTTC. This gives the protein CASSLFGGSSYNEQFF.

The chain links TRBV28 to TRBJ1-4; D is unresolved. The V gene's germline CDR1 is MDHEN and CDR2 SYDVKM. The CDR3 contains 17 residues. The germline V and J ends were trimmed by 1 base and 0 bases, with 12 bases remaining between them. The chain's CDR3 is CASSLYARGATNEKLFF. The CDR3 bases are TGTGCCAGCAGTTTATACGCCAGAGGCGCAACTAATGAAAAACTGTTTTTT. The full variable domain, completed using reference TRBV28 and TRBJ1-4, is DVKVTQSSRYLVKRTGEKVFLECVQDMDHENMFWYRQDPGLGLRLIYFSYDVKMKEKGDIPEGYSVSREKKERFSLILESASTNQTSMYLCASSLYARGATNEKLFFGSGTQLSVL.

The V call is TRBV28, the J call TRBJ2-7; 9 bases align to TRBD1. The CDR3 contains 17 residues. The V gene's germline CDR1 is MDHEN and CDR2 SYDVKM. J was trimmed by 2 bases and V by 2 bases; bases with no gene match: 10. The chain's CDR3 is CASSLPLGDRAPYEQYF. The CDR3 DNA sequence: TGTGCCAGCAGTTTACCTTTAGGGGACAGGGCCCCCTACGAGCAGTACTTC.

The rearrangement joins TRBV27 to TRBJ2-1, with TRBD2 identical over 9 bases. The V gene's germline CDR1 is MNHEY and CDR2 SMNVEV (reference sequence). The ends lost 0 bases at V and 7 bases at J; junction bases unmatched: 10. There are 17 residues in the CDR3. The CDR3 region is CASSLSPLELAGNEQFF. CDR3 coding DNA: TGTGCCAGCAGTTTATCACCACTGGAGCTAGCGGGAAATGAGCAGTTCTTC.

This chain uses TRBV7-8 with TRBJ2-7, with TRBD2 matching 9 bases. With V trimmed by 5 bases and J by 1 base, 9 bases remained unmatched. The CDR3 length is 16 residues. Germline V gene sequence: CDR1 SGHVS, CDR2 FQNEAQ. CDR3 bases: TGTGCCAGCAGCCGGGGTAGCGGGAGTAATTCCTACGAGCAGTACTTC. Translation: CASSRGSGSNSYEQYF.

The V gene is TRBV29-1, the J gene TRBJ2-4, with D possibly matching TRBD2 (5 bases). In germline, CDR1 is SQVTM, CDR2 ANQGSEA. This CDR3 contains 16 residues. The V end lost 3 bases, the J end lost 0 bases, and 15 bases lay between the germline ends. The CDR3 is CSVEGLRVSAKNIQYF. The CDR3 DNA reads TGCAGCGTTGAGGGTTTGCGGGTCTCAGCCAAAAACATTCAGTACTTC.

In regard to this clone: The sample has other DNA sequences that encode this CDR3 too. The chain recombines TRBV7-9 with TRBJ1-5; 9 nucleotides agree with TRBD1. The CDR3 consists of 15 residues. With V trimmed by 5 bases and J by 4 bases, 6 bases remained unmatched. Looked up from germline, CDR1 is SEHNR and CDR2 is FQNEAQ (reference sequence). The CDR3, as DNA: TGTGCCAGCAGCCCACAGGGGGCAGGAAATCAGCCCCAGCATTTT. Its translation is CASSPQGAGNQPQHF.

The chain employs TRBV11-3 and TRBJ2-7; D uncertain. V lost 3 bases to trimming and J lost 2 bases, with 14 bases between them. CDR1 is SGHNT and CDR2 is YENEEA in the germline V gene. CDR3 length: 15 residues. The CDR3: CASSFTDLRPYEQYF. For the CDR3, the DNA is TGTGCCAGCAGCTTTACCGACCTCCGGCCCTACGAGCAGTACTTC. Variable domain in full (rest from reference TRBV11-3 and TRBJ2-7): EAGVVQSPRYKIIEKKQPVAFWCNPISGHNTLYWYLQNLGQGPELLIRYENEEAVDDSQLPKDRFSAERLKGVDSTLKIQPAELGDSAVYLCASSFTDLRPYEQYFGPGTRLTVT.

This chain links TRBV5-1 with TRBJ2-7; D unresolved. Trimming pared 5 bases from V and 2 bases from J, leaving 14 bases between. The CDR3 is 14 residues long. The V gene's germline CDR1 is SGHRS and CDR2 YFSETQ. The DNA for the CDR3 is TGCGCCAGCAGTTCGGACCTCCCCACCTACGAGCAGTACTTC. Protein product: CASSSDLPTYEQYF. Full variable domain (remainder filled in from reference TRBV5-1 and TRBJ2-7): KAGVTQTPRYLIKTRGQQVTLSCSPISGHRSVSWYQQTPGQGLQFLFEYFSETQRNKGNFPGRFSGRQFSNSRSEMNVSTLELGDSALYLCASSSDLPTYEQYFGPGTRLTVT.

The chain recombines TRBV4-1 with TRBJ1-1; D is unclear. Germline CDR1 and CDR2: MGHRA and YSYEKL. The CDR3 runs 14 residues. The ends were cut back, 4 bases at V and 3 bases at J, with 12 bases in the middle. CDR3 sequence (DNA): TGCGCCAGCAGCCTCCCCCTTAGGGACACTGAAGCTTTCTTT. This encodes CASSLPLRDTEAFF.